This T cell receptor (beta chain) derives from a study of blood T cell repertoires in COVID-19 (TCRdb year 2020). Looking at the study overall: Samples covering the acute and convalescent phases of COVID-19 were provided by collaborators in the United States, Italy and Spain. Samples were obtained from the ongoing ImmuneRACE study (first 160 participants) and from 1,000 to 1,500 subjects provided by 6 global collaborators. A de-identified subject ID, COVID-19 status, age in years and sex were almost always included in the sample metadata. Deeply sampled blood TCRbeta repertoires from subjects exposed to, actively infected with, or recovered from COVID-19 were included in the dataset. A freely available public database, intended as a resource for researchers studying the immune response to SARS-CoV-2, is where the repertoires were released. Where available, HLA class I and class II types were taken from metadata supplied by the sample provider and were not determined by assay-based typing. The material from the prospective study consisted of cDNA or gDNA derived from T cells, B-cell-depleted T cells, or PBMCs. Summary of the overall study and its limitations: How much clinical and demographic metadata was included differed by source and by participant, and the metadata was provided uncurated.

Based on the germline V gene, the CDR1 and CDR2 sequences are MNHEY and SVGEGT. The CDR3, from cysteine to phenylalanine, totals 17 residues. CDR3 DNA is the only sequence kept; it has 51 bases, read in frame from the first base. Clipping removes 2 bases from V and 3 bases from J, with 8 as the unmatched junction base count. TCRbeta CDR3 regions were amplified from genomic DNA using the immunoSEQ Assay, a bias-controlled multiplex PCR. The authors' pipeline ran thus. Nucleated cell counts per sample were estimated from amplification of reference gene primers within the assay. To quantify the absolute abundance of each unique TCRbeta CDR3 rearrangement, sequence reads were collapsed and filtered. For each sample, productive Simpson clonality was calculated as the square root of Simpson's diversity index across productive rearrangements. The immuneACCESS repertoire file appears here via TCRdb, limited to in-frame rearrangements. These files lack a portion of the clones; in checked studies, under half of the deficit traces to unresolved V genes, and the cause of the others is not known. That table gives V, J and clone size, and the DNA gave D and trimming. The sample records over 70,000 clones, more than 70% of which are singletons. The top ten constitute roughly 15% of the sample.

Whole blood was collected in K2EDTA tubes by collaborating institutions according to the institutions' own protocols. Collaborator samples were shipped for TCRbeta analysis as frozen whole blood, isolated PBMCs, or DNA extracted from either sample type. This clone has just a few counts. This receptor's antigen is unknown. The sample holds no much larger clone one base away, and base qualities are not on file. The source of this sequence is a man between 65 and 80 years old with active or convalescent COVID-19. What was sequenced was peripheral blood. The chain links TRBV6-2 or TRBV6-3 with TRBJ2-1; TRBD2 agrees with 9 junctional bases. This receptor carries the CDR3 CASSYSPRGGLYNEQFF. The nucleotide sequence reads as follows: TGTGCCAGCAGTTACAGCCCGCGGGGGGGCCTCTACAATGAGCAGTTCTTC.